These T cell receptor beta chains were read from a single sample in a study of human T cells and chemical hapten exposure. TCRdb recomputed calls from the RACE reads with MiXCR, one row per CDR3 protein. The sample includes 350,000 to 400,000 distinct CDR3 sequences, around 6% of them seen just once. The sequences come from whole blood, collected in connection with sensitization to the hapten diphenylcyclopropenone (DPC). These receptors were taken from a woman aged 18 to 35 with alopecia areata. Some clones in this sample may be carry-over from other donors' samples. Both conserved end residues are part of each CDR3. A D gene is named only where the DNA matches it firmly. Size tells how often a clone was seen (once, few, many) or the class of an expanded clone, and some rows leave it out.

CDR3nt,CDR3aa,j_gene,len,d_gene,v_gene,abundance
TGCGCCAGCAGCCTGGGTATCCGCGGCCGCACAGATACGCAGTATTTT,CASSLGIRGRTDTQYF,TRBJ2-3,16,.,TRBV5-1,few
TGTGCCAGCAGTTTCCGGACTAGCGGGGGCTACCAAGAGACCCAGTACTTC,CASSFRTSGGYQETQYF,TRBJ2-5,17,TRBD2,TRBV6-2/TRBV6-3,.
TGTGCCTCCCGGGGACAAGAGACCCAGTACTTC,CASRGQETQYF,TRBJ2-5,11,.,TRBV10-3,many
TGTGCCAGCAGCCAGGTTTGGGCCGGGGAGCAGTACTTC,CASSQVWAGEQYF,TRBJ2-7,13,.,TRBV7-2,.
TGTGCCAGCAGTTTCCTGAAATTGAGCGGGGGGTTGATTTCAGATACGCAGTATTTT,CASSFLKLSGGLISDTQYF,TRBJ2-3,19,TRBD2,TRBV27,few
TGTGCCAGCAGTTTACCCGGGACAGGGGGCGAAAAACTGTTTTTT,CASSLPGTGGEKLFF,TRBJ1-4,15,TRBD1,TRBV28,few
TGCAGTGCTAGCTTATATATTACAGGGACTTGGTTAGCTTTCTTT,CSASLYITGTWLAFF,TRBJ1-1,15,.,TRBV20-1,many
TGTGCCAGCAGTGACAGCCAGGGTAGGACTGAAGCTTTCTTT,CASSDSQGRTEAFF,TRBJ1-1,14,.,TRBV2,few
TGCGCCAGCAGCCAAGAGGCAGATTTCTATGGCTACACCTTC,CASSQEADFYGYTF,TRBJ1-2,14,.,TRBV4-3,.
TGTGCCAGCAGCCAAGGGACTAGCGGGGTCTGGGAGCAGTACTTC,CASSQGTSGVWEQYF,TRBJ2-7,15,TRBD2,TRBV7-2,few
TGTGCCAGCAGTGAGATCGGCGATAAAGACGGAAACACTGAAGCTTTCTTT,CASSEIGDKDGNTEAFF,TRBJ1-1,17,.,TRBV6-1,.
TGTGCCAGCAATCCTCTGAGCACAGATACGCAGTATTTT,CASNPLSTDTQYF,TRBJ2-3,13,.,TRBV6-5,many
TGTGCCAGCAGCTTCGGACACATTCAGTACTTC,CASSFGHIQYF,TRBJ2-4,11,.,TRBV7-9,.
TGTGCCATCAGTGAGTCTGGGACAGCCTATTACGAGCAGTACTTC,CAISESGTAYYEQYF,TRBJ2-7,15,TRBD1,TRBV10-3,.
TGCGCCAGCAGCTTGGAAGGGGGGACAGGGATGGATACGCAGTATTTT,CASSLEGGTGMDTQYF,TRBJ2-3,16,TRBD1,TRBV5-1,few
TGTGCCAGCAGCCTCTACTTGAGTCTTTCTGGGGCCAACGTCCTGACTTTC,CASSLYLSLSGANVLTF,TRBJ2-6,17,.,TRBV11-2,.
TGTGCCAGCAGCTTAGCGCTTCTAGATACGCAGTATTTT,CASSLALLDTQYF,TRBJ2-3,13,.,TRBV7-8,many
TGTGCCAGCAGCCCGGAGGAAAAACTGTTTTTT,CASSPEEKLFF,TRBJ1-4,11,.,TRBV7-9,few
TGTGCCAGCAGTTACTCGAATTCCGTCTGGGACCAGTACTTC,CASSYSNSVWDQYF,TRBJ2-5,14,.,TRBV6-2/TRBV6-3,few
TGTGCCAGCTCGCCATCTGGGGACAGAGTAACTGAAGCTTTCTTT,CASSPSGDRVTEAFF,TRBJ1-1,15,TRBD1,TRBV18,few
TGTGCCAGCAGCTTGGCCCTAGCGGGCGCAGATACGCAGTATTTT,CASSLALAGADTQYF,TRBJ2-3,15,TRBD2,TRBV5-6,few
TGTGCCAGCAGTTACTCGACAGGGGGCTACGAAAAACTGTTTTTT,CASSYSTGGYEKLFF,TRBJ1-4,15,TRBD1,TRBV6-2/TRBV6-3,.
TGTGCCAGCAGCTTAGACATGTTTTTAGAGACCCAGTACTTC,CASSLDMFLETQYF,TRBJ2-5,14,.,TRBV7-8,.
TGTGCCACCGGAGAGATGGACACTGAAGCTTTCTTT,CATGEMDTEAFF,TRBJ1-1,12,.,TRBV6-2/TRBV6-3,few
TGTGCCATCAGGGGCCAGGGGTTGAATCAGCCCCAGCATTTT,CAIRGQGLNQPQHF,TRBJ1-5,14,.,TRBV10-3,few
TGTGCCAGCAGTGAGGACTGGGGAAAACTGTTTTTT,CASSEDWGKLFF,TRBJ1-4,12,.,TRBV6-1,few
TGTGCCAGCAGTTTCTCACGGGGGGGACGCACAGATACGCAGTATTTT,CASSFSRGGRTDTQYF,TRBJ2-3,16,TRBD2,TRBV12-3/TRBV12-4,few
TGCAGCGTTGAAACAGGGGGGGACGAGCAGTACTTC,CSVETGGDEQYF,TRBJ2-7,12,.,TRBV29-1,many
TGTGCCAGCAGTCAGACTAGAGCAGATACGCAGTATTTT,CASSQTRADTQYF,TRBJ2-3,13,.,TRBV27,.
TGCGCCAGCGCGAGGGGGGCCACCGGGGAGCTGTTTTTT,CASARGATGELFF,TRBJ2-2,13,.,TRBV5-1,many
TGTGCCAGCAGCCTACTCCCCTCCATGGAGACTGAAGCTTTCTTT,CASSLLPSMETEAFF,TRBJ1-1,15,.,TRBV6-5,.